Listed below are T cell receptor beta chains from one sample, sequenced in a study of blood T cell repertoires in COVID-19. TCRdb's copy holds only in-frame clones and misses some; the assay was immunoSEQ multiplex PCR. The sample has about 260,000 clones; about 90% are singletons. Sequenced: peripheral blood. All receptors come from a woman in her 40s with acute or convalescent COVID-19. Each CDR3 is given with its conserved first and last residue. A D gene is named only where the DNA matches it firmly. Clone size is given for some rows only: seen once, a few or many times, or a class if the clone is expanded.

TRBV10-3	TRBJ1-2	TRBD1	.	CAISATGGNYNYGYTF	TGTGCCATCAGTGCTACAGGGGGGAATTATAACTATGGCTACACCTTC
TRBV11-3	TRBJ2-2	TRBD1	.	CASSSLTGGTGELFF	TGTGCCAGCAGCTCCTTGACAGGGGGCACCGGGGAGCTGTTTTTT
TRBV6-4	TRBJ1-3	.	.	CASGSKNRPSSGNTIYF	TGTGCCAGCGGATCGAAAAACAGGCCGAGCTCTGGAAACACCATATATTTT
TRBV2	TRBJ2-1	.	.	CASSAVLVSSEQFF	TGTGCCAGCAGTGCGGTGCTAGTTAGTAGTGAGCAGTTCTTC
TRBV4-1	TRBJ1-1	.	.	CASSRQENTEAFF	TGCGCCAGCAGCCGACAGGAGAACACTGAAGCTTTCTTT
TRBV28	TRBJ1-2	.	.	CASSSTAVYTF	TGTGCCAGCAGTTCGACAGCCGTCTACACCTTC
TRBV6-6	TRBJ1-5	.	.	CASSYSAGNNQPQHF	TGTGCCAGCAGTTACTCCGCAGGGAACAATCAGCCCCAGCATTTT
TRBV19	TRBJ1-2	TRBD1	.	CASSNENRGYGYTF	TGTGCCAGTAGTAACGAAAACAGGGGTTATGGCTACACCTTC
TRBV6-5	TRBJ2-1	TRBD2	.	CASSYEAGGNNEQFF	TGTGCCAGCAGTTACGAAGCGGGGGGCAACAATGAGCAGTTCTTC
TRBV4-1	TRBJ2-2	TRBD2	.	CASSQIAGGRTGELFF	TGCGCCAGCAGCCAAATAGCGGGGGGGCGAACCGGGGAGCTGTTTTTT
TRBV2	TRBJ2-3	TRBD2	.	CASRSGGPGGTQYF	TGTGCCAGCAGGAGCGGGGGGCCGGGGGGTACGCAGTATTTT
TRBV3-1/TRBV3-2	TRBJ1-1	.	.	CASSQGWLTGPSVNTEAFF	TGTGCCAGCAGCCAAGGGTGGTTAACAGGTCCTTCGGTGAACACTGAAGCTTTCTTT
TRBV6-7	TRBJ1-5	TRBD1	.	CASSYSTQLGGMAQHF	TGTGCCAGCAGTTACTCAACCCAGTTAGGGGGCATGGCCCAGCATTTT
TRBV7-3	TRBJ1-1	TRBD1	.	CASSLWTGAPEAFF	TGTGCCAGCAGCCTTTGGACAGGGGCCCCTGAAGCTTTCTTT
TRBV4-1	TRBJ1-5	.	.	CASSQRGLRNQPQHF	TGCGCCAGCAGCCAGCGAGGGTTACGCAATCAGCCCCAGCATTTT
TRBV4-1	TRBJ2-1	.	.	CASSQEGRGPYNEQFF	TGCGCCAGCAGCCAAGAGGGGCGGGGGCCTTACAATGAGCAGTTCTTC
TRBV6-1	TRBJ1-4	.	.	CASSETPTNEKLFF	TGTGCCAGCAGTGAGACTCCAACTAATGAAAAACTGTTTTTT
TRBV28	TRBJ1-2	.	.	CASSLGRSGYTF	TGTGCCAGCAGTTTGGGCAGAAGTGGCTACACCTTC
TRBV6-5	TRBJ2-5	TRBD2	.	CASRTGGAAQETQYF	TGTGCCAGCCGGACGGGAGGGGCAGCGCAAGAGACCCAGTACTTC
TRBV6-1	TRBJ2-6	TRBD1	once	CASSQAQGEGANVLTF	TGTGCCAGCAGTCAAGCGCAGGGGGAAGGGGCCAACGTCCTGACTTTC
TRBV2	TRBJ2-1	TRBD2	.	CASGGTSSYNEQFF	TGTGCCAGCGGTGGGACTAGTTCCTACAATGAGCAGTTCTTC
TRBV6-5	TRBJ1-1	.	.	CASSPPGVYTEAFF	TGTGCCAGCAGTCCCCCGGGTGTCTACACTGAAGCTTTCTTT
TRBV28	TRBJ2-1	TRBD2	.	CASSLVAGSTHNEQFF	TGTGCCAGCAGTTTAGTAGCGGGGAGTACCCACAATGAGCAGTTCTTC
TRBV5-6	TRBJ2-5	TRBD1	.	CASSSGGRAVETQYF	TGTGCCAGCAGCTCAGGGGGCAGGGCGGTGGAGACCCAGTACTTC
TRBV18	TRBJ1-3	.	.	CASSTEPSSGNTIYF	TGTGCCAGCTCAACAGAGCCCAGCTCTGGAAACACCATATATTTT
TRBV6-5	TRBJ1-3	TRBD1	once	CASRPGGSGNTIYF	TGTGCCAGCAGGCCAGGGGGCTCAGGAAACACCATATATTTT
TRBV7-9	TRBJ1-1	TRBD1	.	CASNKQGAKIKAFF	TGTGCCAGCAACAAACAGGGGGCGAAAATTAAGGCTTTCTTT
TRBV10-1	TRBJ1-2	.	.	CATPPSAGGYGYTF	TGCGCCACCCCGCCGAGTGCGGGGGGTTACGGCTACACCTTC
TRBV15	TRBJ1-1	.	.	CATSTLEPGEYTEAFF	TGTGCCACCAGCACCTTAGAACCAGGGGAGTATACTGAAGCTTTCTTT
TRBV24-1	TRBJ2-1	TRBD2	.	CATSDLGTSGGAASYNEQFF	TGTGCCACCAGTGATTTAGGAACTAGCGGGGGGGCGGCCTCCTACAATGAGCAGTTCTTC
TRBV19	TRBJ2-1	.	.	CASSRGSSYNEQFF	TGTGCCAGTAGCCGGGGTAGCTCCTACAATGAGCAGTTCTTC
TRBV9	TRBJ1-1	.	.	CASSVDGTAAVEAFF	TGTGCCAGCAGCGTGGATGGCACAGCAGCCGTTGAAGCTTTCTTT
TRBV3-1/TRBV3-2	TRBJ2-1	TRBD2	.	CASSQGLAGVYNEQFF	TGTGCCAGCAGCCAAGGACTAGCGGGGGTCTACAATGAGCAGTTCTTC
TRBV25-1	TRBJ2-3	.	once	CASSDYGPDPTDTQYF	TGTGCCAGCAGTGACTATGGGCCCGACCCCACAGATACGCAGTATTTT
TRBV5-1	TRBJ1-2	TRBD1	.	CASSDPRQGMNGYTF	TGCGCCAGCAGCGACCCGAGACAGGGAATGAATGGCTACACCTTC
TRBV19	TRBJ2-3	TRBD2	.	CASSMGTSKVTDTQYF	TGTGCCAGTAGTATGGGGACTAGTAAGGTGACAGATACGCAGTATTTT
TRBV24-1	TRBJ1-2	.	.	CATSAGDHLYGYTF	TGTGCCACCAGTGCCGGGGATCATCTTTATGGCTACACCTTC
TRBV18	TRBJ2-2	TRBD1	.	CASSRLDRDGVTGELFF	TGTGCCAGCTCACGTTTGGACAGGGATGGAGTCACCGGGGAGCTGTTTTTT
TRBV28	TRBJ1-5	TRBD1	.	CASRYTGGGNQPQHF	TGTGCCAGCAGATACACAGGGGGCGGAAATCAGCCCCAGCATTTT
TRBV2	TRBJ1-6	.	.	CASRGGYNSPLHF	TGTGCCAGCCGGGGGGGATACAATTCACCCCTCCACTTT
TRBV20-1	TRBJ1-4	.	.	CSASRQGGALNEKLFF	TGCAGTGCTAGTCGGCAGGGAGGGGCCCTTAATGAAAAACTGTTTTTT
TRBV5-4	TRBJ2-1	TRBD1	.	CASSPGQGSYNEQFF	TGTGCCAGCAGTCCCGGACAGGGATCCTACAATGAGCAGTTCTTC
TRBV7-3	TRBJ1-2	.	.	CASSSAGGLGGYTF	TGTGCCAGCAGCTCCGCTGGGGGCCTGGGGGGCTACACCTTC
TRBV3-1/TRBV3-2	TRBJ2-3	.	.	CATLARGDTQYF	TGTGCCACTCTTGCTCGAGGGGATACGCAGTATTTT
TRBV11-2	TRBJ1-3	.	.	CASSFRAGAFGNTIYF	TGTGCCAGCAGCTTTAGAGCAGGGGCTTTCGGAAACACCATATATTTT
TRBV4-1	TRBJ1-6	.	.	CASSQVEGDNSPLHF	TGCGCCAGCAGCCAAGTAGAAGGGGATAATTCACCCCTCCACTTT
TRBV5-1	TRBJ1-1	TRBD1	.	CASSSWDSMETEAFF	TGCGCCAGCAGCTCCTGGGACAGTATGGAGACTGAAGCTTTCTTT
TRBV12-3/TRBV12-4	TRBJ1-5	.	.	CASSFQGSQPQHF	TGTGCCAGCAGTTTCCAGGGATCCCAGCCCCAGCATTTT
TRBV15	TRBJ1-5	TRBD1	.	CATSRGQGWQPQHF	TGTGCCACCAGCAGAGGACAGGGATGGCAGCCCCAGCATTTT
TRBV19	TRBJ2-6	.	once	CASSNTGANVLTF	TGTGCCAGTAGTAACACTGGGGCCAACGTCCTGACTTTC
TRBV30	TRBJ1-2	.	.	CAWSDEQGRQNGYTF	TGTGCCTGGAGTGACGAACAGGGACGCCAAAATGGCTACACCTTC
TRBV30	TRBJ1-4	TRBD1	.	CAWKGALVAGGDEKLFF	TGTGCCTGGAAAGGAGCCTTGGTTGCAGGGGGCGATGAAAAACTGTTTTTT
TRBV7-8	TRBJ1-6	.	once	CASSFNQGYNSPLHF	TGTGCCAGCAGCTTCAACCAGGGCTATAATTCACCCCTCCACTTT